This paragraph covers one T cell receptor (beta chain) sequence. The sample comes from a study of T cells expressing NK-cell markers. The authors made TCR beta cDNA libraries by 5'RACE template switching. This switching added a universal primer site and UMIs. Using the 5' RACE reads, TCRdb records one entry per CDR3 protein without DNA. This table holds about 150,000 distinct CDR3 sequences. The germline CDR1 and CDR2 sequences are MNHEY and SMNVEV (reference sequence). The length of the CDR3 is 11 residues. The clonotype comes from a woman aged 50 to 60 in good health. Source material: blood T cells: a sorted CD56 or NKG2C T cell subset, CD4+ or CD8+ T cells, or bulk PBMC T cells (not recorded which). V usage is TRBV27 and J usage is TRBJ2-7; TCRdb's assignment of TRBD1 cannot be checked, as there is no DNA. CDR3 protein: CASSSPRGQYF.